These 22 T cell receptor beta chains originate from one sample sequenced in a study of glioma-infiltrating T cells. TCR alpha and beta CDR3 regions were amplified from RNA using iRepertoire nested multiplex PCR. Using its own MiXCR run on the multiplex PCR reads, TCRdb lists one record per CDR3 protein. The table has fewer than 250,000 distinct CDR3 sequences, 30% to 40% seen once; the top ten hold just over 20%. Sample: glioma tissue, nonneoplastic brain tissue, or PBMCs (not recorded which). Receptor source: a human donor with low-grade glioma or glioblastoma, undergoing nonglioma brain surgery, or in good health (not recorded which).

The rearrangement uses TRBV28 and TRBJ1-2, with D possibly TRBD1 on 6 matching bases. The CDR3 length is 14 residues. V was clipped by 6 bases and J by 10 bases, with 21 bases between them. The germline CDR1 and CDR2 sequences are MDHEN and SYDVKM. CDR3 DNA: TGTGCCAGCAGGGAAAGAGGGGGAGACTATAACTACACCTTC. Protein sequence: CASRERGGDYNYTF.

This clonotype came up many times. The CDR3 sequence is CASSLGDRDNTYEQYF. In nucleotides, the CDR3 is TGTGCCAGCAGCTTAGGGGACAGAGATAATACCTACGAGCAGTACTTC. V and J are TRBV7-6 and TRBJ2-7, with 7 nucleotides matching TRBD1. This CDR3 region has 16 residues. Trimming took 1 base from V and 2 from J; bases not matched to a gene: 8. In germline, CDR1 is SGHVS, CDR2 FNYEAQ.

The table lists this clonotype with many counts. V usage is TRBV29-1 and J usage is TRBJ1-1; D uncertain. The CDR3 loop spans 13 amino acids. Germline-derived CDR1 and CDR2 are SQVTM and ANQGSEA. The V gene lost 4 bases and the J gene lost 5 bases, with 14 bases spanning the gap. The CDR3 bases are TGCAGCGTTGCGGGTTTGTTGTCAACTGAAGCTTTCTTT. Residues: CSVAGLLSTEAFF.

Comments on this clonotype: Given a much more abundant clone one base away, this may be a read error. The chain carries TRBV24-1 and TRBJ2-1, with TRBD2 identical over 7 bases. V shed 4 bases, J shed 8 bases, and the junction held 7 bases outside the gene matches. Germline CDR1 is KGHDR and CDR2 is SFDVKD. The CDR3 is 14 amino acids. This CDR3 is CATSETCGSHEQFF. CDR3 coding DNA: TGTGCCACCAGTGAGACTTGCGGGAGCCATGAGCAGTTCTTC.

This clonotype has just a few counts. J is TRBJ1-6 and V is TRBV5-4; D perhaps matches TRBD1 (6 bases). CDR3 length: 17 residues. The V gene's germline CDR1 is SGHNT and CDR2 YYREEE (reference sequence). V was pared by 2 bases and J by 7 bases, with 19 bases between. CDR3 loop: CASSLISGANINSPLHF. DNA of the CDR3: TGTGCCAGCAGCTTAATTTCGGGGGCGAATATCAATTCACCCCTCCACTTT.

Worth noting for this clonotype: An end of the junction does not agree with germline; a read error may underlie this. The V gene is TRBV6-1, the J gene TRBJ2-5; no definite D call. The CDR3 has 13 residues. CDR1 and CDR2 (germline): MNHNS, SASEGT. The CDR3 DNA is TGTGCCAGCAGCGTGGCGTCGTCAGAGACCAAGTACTTC. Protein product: CASSVASSETKYF.

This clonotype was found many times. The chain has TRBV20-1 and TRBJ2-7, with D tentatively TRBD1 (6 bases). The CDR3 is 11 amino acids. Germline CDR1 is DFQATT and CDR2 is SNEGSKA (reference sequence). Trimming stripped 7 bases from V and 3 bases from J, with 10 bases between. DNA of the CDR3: TGCAGTGGCCGACAGGACTACGAGCAGTACTTC. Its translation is CSGRQDYEQYF.

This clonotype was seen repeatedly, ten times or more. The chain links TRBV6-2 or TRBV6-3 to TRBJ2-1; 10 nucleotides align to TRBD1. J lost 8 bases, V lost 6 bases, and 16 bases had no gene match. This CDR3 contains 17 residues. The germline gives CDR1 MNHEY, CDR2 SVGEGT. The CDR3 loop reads CASRRGTGELAVDEQFF. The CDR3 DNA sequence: TGTGCCAGCAGGAGGGGGACAGGGGAGTTAGCGGTCGATGAGCAGTTCTTC.

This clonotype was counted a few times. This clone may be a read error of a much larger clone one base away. The chain's CDR3 is CASSWDGLDTDTQYF. Written as DNA, the CDR3 is TGTGCCAGCAGCTGGGATGGCCTTGACACAGATACGCAGTATTTT. The chain joins TRBV6-1 to TRBJ2-3; D ambiguous. The CDR3 covers 15 residues. V was trimmed by 6 bases and J by 2 bases, leaving 15 bases between them. Germline V gene lookup returns CDR1 MNHNS and CDR2 SASEGT.

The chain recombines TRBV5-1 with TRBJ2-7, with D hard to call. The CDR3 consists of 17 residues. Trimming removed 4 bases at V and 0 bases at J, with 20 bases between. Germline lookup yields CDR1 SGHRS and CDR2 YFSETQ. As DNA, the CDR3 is TGCGCCAGCAGCACTCGTCGAGGAGATACCTTCTCCTACGAGCAGTACTTC. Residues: CASSTRRGDTFSYEQYF. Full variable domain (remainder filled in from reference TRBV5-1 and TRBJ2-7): KAGVTQTPRYLIKTRGQQVTLSCSPISGHRSVSWYQQTPGQGLQFLFEYFSETQRNKGNFPGRFSGRQFSNSRSEMNVSTLELGDSALYLCASSTRRGDTFSYEQYFGPGTRLTVT.

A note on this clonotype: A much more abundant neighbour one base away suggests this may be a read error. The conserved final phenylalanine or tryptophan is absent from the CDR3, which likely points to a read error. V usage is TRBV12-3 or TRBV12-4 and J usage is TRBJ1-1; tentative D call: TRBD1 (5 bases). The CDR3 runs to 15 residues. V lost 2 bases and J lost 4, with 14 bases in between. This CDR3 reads CASSLIMRGSTEAFL. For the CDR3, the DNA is TGTGCCAGCAGTTTAATAATGCGGGGGAGCACTGAAGCTTTCCTT.

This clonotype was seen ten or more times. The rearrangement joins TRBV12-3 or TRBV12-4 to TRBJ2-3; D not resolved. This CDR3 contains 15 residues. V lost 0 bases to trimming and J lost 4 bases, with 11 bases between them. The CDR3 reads CASSLALGSSDTQYF. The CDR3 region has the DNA TGTGCCAGCAGTTTAGCACTTGGATCGTCAGATACGCAGTATTTT.

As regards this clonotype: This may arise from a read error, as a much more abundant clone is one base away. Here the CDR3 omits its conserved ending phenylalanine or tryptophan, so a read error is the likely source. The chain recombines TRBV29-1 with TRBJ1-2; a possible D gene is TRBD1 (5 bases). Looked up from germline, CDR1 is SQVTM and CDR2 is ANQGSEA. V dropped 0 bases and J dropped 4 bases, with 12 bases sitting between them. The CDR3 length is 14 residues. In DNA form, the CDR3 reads TGCAGCGTTGAAGACGGGGCCGACCGCTATGGCTACACCCTC. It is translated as CSVEDGADRYGYTL.

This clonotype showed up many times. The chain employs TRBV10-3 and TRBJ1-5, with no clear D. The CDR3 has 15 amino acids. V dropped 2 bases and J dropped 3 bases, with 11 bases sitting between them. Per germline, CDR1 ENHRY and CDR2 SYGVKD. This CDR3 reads CAISEGVGVNQPQHF. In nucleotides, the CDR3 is TGTGCCATCAGTGAGGGGGTCGGAGTCAATCAGCCCCAGCATTTT.

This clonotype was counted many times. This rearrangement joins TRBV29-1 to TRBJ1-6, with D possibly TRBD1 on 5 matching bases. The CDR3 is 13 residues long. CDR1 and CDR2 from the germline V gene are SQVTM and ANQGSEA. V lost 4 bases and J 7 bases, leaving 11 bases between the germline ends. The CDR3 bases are TGCAGCGTTGGCCCAGACAGCAATTCACCCCTCCACTTT. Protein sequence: CSVGPDSNSPLHF.

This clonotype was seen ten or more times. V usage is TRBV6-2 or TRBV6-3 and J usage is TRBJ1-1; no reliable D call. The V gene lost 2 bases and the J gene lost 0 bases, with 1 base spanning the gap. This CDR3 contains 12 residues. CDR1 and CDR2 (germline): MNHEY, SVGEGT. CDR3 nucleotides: TGTGCCAGCAGTTACATGAACACTGAAGCTTTCTTT. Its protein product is CASSYMNTEAFF.

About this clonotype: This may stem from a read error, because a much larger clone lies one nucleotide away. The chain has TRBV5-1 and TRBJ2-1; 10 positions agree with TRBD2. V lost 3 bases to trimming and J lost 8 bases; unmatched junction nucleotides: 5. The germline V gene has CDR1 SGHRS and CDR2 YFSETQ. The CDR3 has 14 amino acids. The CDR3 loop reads CASSSIAGGHEQFF. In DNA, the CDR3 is TGCGCCAGCAGCTCGATAGCGGGAGGACATGAGCAGTTCTTC.

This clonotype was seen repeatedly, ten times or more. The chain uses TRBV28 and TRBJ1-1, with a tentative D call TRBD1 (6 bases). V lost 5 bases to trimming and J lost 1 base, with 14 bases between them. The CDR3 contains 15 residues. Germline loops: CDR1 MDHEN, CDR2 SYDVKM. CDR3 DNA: TGTGCCAGCAGTCCTCAGCCGGGACAGAACACTGAAGCTTTCTTT. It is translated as CASSPQPGQNTEAFF.

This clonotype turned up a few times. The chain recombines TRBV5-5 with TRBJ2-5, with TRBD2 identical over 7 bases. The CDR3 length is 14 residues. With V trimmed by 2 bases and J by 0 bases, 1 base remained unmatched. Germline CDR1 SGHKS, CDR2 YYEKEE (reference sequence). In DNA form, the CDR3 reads TGTGCCAGCAGCTTAGGACTAGACCAAGAGACCCAGTACTTC. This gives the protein CASSLGLDQETQYF.

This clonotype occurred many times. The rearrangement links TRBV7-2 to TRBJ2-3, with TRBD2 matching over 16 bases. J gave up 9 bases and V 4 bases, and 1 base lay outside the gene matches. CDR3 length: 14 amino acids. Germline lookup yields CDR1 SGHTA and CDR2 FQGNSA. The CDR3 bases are TGTGCCAGCAGCTCGGGACTAGCGGGAGGGACGCAGTATTTT. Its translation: CASSSGLAGGTQYF.

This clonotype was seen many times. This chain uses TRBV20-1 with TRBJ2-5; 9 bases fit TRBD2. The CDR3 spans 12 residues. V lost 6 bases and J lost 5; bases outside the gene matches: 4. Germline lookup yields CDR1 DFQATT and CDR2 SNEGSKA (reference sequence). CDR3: CSALAGVETQYF. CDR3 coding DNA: TGCAGTGCCTTAGCGGGAGTTGAGACCCAGTACTTC.

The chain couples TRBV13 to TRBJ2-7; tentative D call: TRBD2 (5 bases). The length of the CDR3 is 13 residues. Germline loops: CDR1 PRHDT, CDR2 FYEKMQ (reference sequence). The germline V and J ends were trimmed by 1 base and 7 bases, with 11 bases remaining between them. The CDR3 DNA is TGTGCCAGCAGCTTAGAAGGGAGTGGTGAGCAGTACTTC. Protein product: CASSLEGSGEQYF.